This TCR beta chain was profiled in a study of Graves' ophthalmopathy and Graves' hyperthyroidism. About the research overall: Absence of ophthalmopathy within 18 months of follow-up defined stable hyperthyroidism.

Only newly diagnosed hyperthyroidism patients aged 18 to 65, with under 2 months' duration, were enrolled. Each diagnosis was determined on the basis of clinical symptoms, serum thyroxine, TRAb, thyroid ultrasound and orbital computed tomography. Study findings and constraints: Blood also harbored most expanded thyroid clonotypes above 0.001 frequency.

The authors amplified TCR beta CDR3 regions, and they did so from RNA transcripts for repertoire sequencing. Scientists carried out first-round RT-PCR using HTBI primers and then a second-round multiplex PCR. TCRdb recomputed calls from the multiplex PCR reads with MiXCR, one row per CDR3 protein. The top ten hold approximately 4.1% of the sample, which has about 550,000 distinct CDR3 sequences, roughly 39% seen once. This clonotype was picked up a small number of times. Its antigen is not known. Per the germline V gene, CDR1 is MNHEY and CDR2 is SVGAGI. CDR3 length equals 17 residues. The V gene end was trimmed by 5 bases and the J gene end by 4 bases; junction bases not matched to a gene: 12.

The sample consisted of peripheral blood or thyroid tissue (not recorded which). V and J are TRBV6-5 and TRBJ1-5; 9 bases are a match to TRBD1. The clonotype originates from an adult man with Graves' hyperthyroidism. CDR3 protein: CASSGTGTIARNQPQHF. The CDR3, as DNA: TGTGCCAGCAGTGGGACAGGGACTATAGCTCGGAATCAGCCCCAGCATTTT.